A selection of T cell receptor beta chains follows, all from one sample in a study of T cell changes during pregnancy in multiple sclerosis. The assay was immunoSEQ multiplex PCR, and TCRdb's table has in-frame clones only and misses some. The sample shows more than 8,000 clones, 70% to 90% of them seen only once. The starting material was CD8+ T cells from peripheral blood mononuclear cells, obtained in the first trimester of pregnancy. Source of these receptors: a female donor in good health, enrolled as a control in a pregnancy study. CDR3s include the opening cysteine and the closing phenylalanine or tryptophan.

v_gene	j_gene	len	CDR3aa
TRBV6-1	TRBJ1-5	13	CASNQEVHQPQHF
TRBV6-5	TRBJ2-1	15	CASSLRAGDYNEQFF
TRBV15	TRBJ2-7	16	CATSRAVSDISYEQYF
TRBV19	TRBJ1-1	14	CASSIMAVNTEAFF
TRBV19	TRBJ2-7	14	CATQATGGIYEQYF
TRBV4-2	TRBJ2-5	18	CASSQEGAGLAAPETQYF
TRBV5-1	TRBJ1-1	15	CASSLVGGENTEAFF
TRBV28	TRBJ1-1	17	CASSVTTDRGAGTEAFF
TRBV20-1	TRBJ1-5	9	CSALQPQHF
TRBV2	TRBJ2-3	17	CASSEGTSGTSTDTQYF
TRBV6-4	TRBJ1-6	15	CASSDKTGGDSPLHF
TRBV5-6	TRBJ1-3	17	CASSLDYSGFKGNTIYF
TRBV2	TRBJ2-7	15	CASSGTGGNLYEQYF
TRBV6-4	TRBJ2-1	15	CASSEVAGGGDKWFF
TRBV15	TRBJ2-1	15	CATSRDGLAGDEQFF
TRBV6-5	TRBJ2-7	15	CASRGEGAGDYEQYF
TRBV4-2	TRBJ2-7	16	CASSQDGTSGAHEQYF
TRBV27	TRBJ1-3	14	CASSFVGAGNTIYF
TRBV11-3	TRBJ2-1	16	CASSPPGTGEANEQFF
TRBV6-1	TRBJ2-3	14	CASIPGQGSDTQYF
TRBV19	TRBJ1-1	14	CASSTGQENTEAFF
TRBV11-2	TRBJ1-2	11	CASSLASGYTF
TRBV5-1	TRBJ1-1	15	CASSFTGGIDTEAFF
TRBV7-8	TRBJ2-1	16	CASSLEGGSRINEQFF
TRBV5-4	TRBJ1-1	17	CASSLRDRGRLGTEAFF
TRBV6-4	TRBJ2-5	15	CASARGGGTQETQYF
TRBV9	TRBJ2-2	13	CASSAYNVGELFF
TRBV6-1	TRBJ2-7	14	CASSEGDRALEQYF
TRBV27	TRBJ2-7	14	CASSLIGTSYEQYF
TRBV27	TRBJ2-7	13	CASSLDSTYEQYF
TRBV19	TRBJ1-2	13	CASRTGETYGYTF
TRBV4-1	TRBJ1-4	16	CASSQEVQASNEKLFF
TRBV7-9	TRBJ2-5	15	CASSPKTGGGKTQYF
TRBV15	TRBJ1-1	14	CATSAGAMNTEAFF
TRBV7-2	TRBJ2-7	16	CASSSLLAGGSYEQYF
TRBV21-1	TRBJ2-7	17	CASSADRPRPISYEQYF
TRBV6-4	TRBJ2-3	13	CAIAESSTDTQYF
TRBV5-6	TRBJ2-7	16	CASSFLAGGIVSEQYF
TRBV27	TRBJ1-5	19	CASSLFGSLVLESNQPQHF
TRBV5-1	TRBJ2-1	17	CASSWNRLARPVNEQFF
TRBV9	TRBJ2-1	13	CASSVVSGNEQFF
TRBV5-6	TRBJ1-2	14	CASSLRDRSYGYTF
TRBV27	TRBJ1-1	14	CASSFRTENTEAFF
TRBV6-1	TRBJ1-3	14	CASSDLSSGNTIYF
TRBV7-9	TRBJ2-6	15	CASSPPVSGANVLTF
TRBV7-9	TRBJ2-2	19	CASSSTLAGDTPNTGELFF
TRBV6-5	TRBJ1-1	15	CASSYSTGVNTEAFF
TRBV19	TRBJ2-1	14	CATSGLGEINEQFF
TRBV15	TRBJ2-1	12	CATSRVANEQFF
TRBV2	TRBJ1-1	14	CASSRQARNTEAFF
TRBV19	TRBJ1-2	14	CASSISTTNGGYTF
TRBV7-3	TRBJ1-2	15	CASSLDAGGGYGYTF
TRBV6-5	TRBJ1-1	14	CASRPRGGYTEAFF
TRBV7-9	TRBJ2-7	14	CASSSRDRDYEQYF